This T cell receptor (beta chain) was documented in a study of blood T cells in healthy people across ages. Germline values: CDR1 LGHDT, CDR2 YNNKEL (reference sequence). The V gene lost 1 base and the J gene lost 2 bases, with 17 bases spanning the gap. This CDR3 is 17 amino acids long. A second PCR of about 7 to 11 cycles used a sample-barcoded 5' primer and a J-beta primer mix. MiXCR was run by TCRdb on the 5' RACE reads, yielding one entry per CDR3 protein. The data hold around 1.7 million distinct CDR3 sequences, with 28% observed a single time. This chain links TRBV3-1 with TRBJ1-1; D not certain. Source material: blood. This receptor was identified in a woman aged 25 to 39 in good health. Here the CDR3 DNA reads TGTGCCAGCAGCCAAGGCTTTATAGGAACGAGAAACACTGAAGCTTTCTTT. Amino acid sequence: CASSQGFIGTRNTEAFF.